This T cell receptor beta chain was obtained from a study of cytomegalovirus exposure and HLA in healthy donors. This clone was observed a few times. The target antigen is unknown. The PCR made use of 60 Vbeta and 13 Jbeta primers. Measured with immunoSEQ multiplex PCR; TCRdb has only the in-frame clones, and not every one. The table shows some 96,000 clones, with roughly 80% occurring only once. Trimming at V came to 7 bases and at J to 2 bases, leaving 7 bases not matched to a gene. This CDR3 spans 14 amino acids. Germline CDR1 is SGHTA and CDR2 is FQGNSA. Healthy people donating bone marrow made up the donors. Study-wide results and caveats: The classifier was said to identify cytomegalovirus status with high specificity and sensitivity. A list of roughly 160 TCR beta chains associated with cytomegalovirus was given. Productive status was seen about 90% or about 30% of the time for most TCR beta V segments in an earlier analysis.

This chain connects TRBV7-2 to TRBJ1-1, with 7 bases aligning to TRBD1. The sequenced material came from PBMCs. The receptor comes from a woman between 55 and 75 years old in good health and CMV-seronegative. CDR3 loop: CASTSDRRNTEAFF. The DNA for the CDR3 is TGTGCCAGCACCTCGGACAGGAGAAACACTGAAGCTTTCTTT.